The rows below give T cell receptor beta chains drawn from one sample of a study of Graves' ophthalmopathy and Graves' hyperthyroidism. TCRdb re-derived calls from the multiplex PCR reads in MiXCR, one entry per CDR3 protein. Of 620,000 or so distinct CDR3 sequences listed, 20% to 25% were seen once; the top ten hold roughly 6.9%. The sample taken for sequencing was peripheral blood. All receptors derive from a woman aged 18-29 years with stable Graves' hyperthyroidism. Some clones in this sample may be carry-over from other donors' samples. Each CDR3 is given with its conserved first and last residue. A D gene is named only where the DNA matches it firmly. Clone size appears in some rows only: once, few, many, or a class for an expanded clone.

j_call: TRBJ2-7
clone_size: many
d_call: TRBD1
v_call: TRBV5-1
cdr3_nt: TGCGCCAGCAGCTACACACCAGGGGGCACCGACGAGCAGTACTTC
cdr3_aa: CASSYTPGGTDEQYF

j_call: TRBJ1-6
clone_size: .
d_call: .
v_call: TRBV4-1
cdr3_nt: TGCGCCAGCAGCCAACAGGGTAATTCACCCCTCCACTTT
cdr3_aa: CASSQQGNSPLHF

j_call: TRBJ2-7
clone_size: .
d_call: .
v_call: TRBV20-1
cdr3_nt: TGCAGTGCTAGAGATCTACACGAGCAGTACTTC
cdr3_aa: CSARDLHEQYF

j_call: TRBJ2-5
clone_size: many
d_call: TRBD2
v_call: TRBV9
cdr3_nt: TGTGCCAGCAGCGTATTCGCAGCGGGAGCGACCCAGTACTTC
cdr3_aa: CASSVFAAGATQYF

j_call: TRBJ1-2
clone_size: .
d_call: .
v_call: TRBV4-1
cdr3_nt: TGCGCCAGCAGCCAAGAATCGATCCCTGGAGGCTACACCTTC
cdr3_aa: CASSQESIPGGYTF

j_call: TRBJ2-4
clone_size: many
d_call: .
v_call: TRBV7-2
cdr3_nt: TGTGCCAGCAGCTTAGAAGGACTTAGGGACATTCAGTACTTC
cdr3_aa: CASSLEGLRDIQYF

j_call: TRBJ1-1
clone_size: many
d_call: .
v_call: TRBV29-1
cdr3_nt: TGCAGCGTTGTCTTGGGGGCGAACACTGAAGCTTTCTTT
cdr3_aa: CSVVLGANTEAFF

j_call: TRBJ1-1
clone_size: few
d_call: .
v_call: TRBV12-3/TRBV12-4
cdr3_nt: TGTGCCAGCAGTCAATCAAGGGCGTTCACTGAAGCTTTCTTT
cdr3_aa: CASSQSRAFTEAFF

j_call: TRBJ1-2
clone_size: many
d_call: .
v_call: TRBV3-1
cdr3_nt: TGTGCCAGCAGCCACAGAATTGGTTATGGCTACACCTTC
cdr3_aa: CASSHRIGYGYTF

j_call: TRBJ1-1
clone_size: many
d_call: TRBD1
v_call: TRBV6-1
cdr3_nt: TGTGCCAGCACCCCCTCTGGACAGGGAGACACTGAAGCTTTCTTT
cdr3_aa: CASTPSGQGDTEAFF

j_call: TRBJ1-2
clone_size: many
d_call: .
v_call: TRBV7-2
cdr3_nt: TGTGCCAGCAGCTCAAATGACCGGCCTAACTATGGCTACACCTTC
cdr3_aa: CASSSNDRPNYGYTF

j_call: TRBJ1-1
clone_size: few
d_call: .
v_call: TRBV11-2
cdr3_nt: TGTGCCAGCAGCTTTTCATATCAGGGGGAAGCTTTCTTT
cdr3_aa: CASSFSYQGEAFF

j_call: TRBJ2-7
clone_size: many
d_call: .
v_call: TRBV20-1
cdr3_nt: TGCAGTGCGCCCCAAAGCCCCAGCAGCTCCTACGAGCAGTACTTC
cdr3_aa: CSAPQSPSSSYEQYF

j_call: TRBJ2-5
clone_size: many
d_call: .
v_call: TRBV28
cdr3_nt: TGTGCCAGCAGTCGCGACTCGTACCAAGAGACCCAGTACTTC
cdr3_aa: CASSRDSYQETQYF

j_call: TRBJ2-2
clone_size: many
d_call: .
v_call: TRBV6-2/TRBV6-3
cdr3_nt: TGTGCCAGCGGATTTCTAACCGGGACAACGAACACCGGGGAGCTGTTTTTT
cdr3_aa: CASGFLTGTTNTGELFF

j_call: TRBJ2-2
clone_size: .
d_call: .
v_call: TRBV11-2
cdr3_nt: TGTGCCACGCAGGGGGACTGGGAGACCGGGGAGCAGTTTTTT
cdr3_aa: CATQGDWETGEQFF

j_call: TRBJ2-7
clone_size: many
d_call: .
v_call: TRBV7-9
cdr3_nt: TGTGCCAGCAGCTTAGCCAGGGAAATTAACGAGCAGTACTTC
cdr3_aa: CASSLAREINEQYF

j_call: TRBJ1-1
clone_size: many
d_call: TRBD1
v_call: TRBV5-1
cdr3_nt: TGCGCCAGCAGCTTGCTTACAGGGGGCGACTCTGAAGCTTTCTTT
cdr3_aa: CASSLLTGGDSEAFF

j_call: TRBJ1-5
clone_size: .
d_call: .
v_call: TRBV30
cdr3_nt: TGTGCCTGGAGTGTTAATTTGAATAGCAATCAGCCCCAGCATTTT
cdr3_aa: CAWSVNLNSNQPQHF

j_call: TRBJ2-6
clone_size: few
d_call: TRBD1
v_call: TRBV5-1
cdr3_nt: TGCGCCAGCAGCTTGGCCGGGACAGTCGTCCCTGGGGCCAACGTCCTGACTTTC
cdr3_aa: CASSLAGTVVPGANVLTF

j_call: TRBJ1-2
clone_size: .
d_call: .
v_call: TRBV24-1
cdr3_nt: TGTGCCACCAGTGATTGGAGACAGGTCTCAGGCTACACCTTC
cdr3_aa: CATSDWRQVSGYTF

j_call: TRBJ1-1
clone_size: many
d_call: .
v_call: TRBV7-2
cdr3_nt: TGTGCCAGCAGCTTGAAGTGGAACACTGAAGCTTTCTTT
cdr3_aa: CASSLKWNTEAFF

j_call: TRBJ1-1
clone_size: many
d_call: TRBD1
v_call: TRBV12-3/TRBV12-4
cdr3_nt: TGTGCCAGCAGGGTGGACAGGGGGGACACTGAAGCTTTCTTT
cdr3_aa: CASRVDRGDTEAFF

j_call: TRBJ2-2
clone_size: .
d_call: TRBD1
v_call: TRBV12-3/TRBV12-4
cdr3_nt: TGTGCCAGCAGTTCCCGTGGGCTGGGGACAGGGCTGAACACCGGGGAGCTGTTTTTT
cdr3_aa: CASSSRGLGTGLNTGELFF

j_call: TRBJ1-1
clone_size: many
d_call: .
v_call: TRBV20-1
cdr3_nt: TGCAGTGCTAGAATTAAACCGGGACATAACACTGAAGCTTTCTTT
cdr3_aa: CSARIKPGHNTEAFF

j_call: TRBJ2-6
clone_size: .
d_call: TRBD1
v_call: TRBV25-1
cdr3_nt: TGTGCCAGCAGTACTGTTCGAGACAGGGGCCCTCTCTCTGGGGCCAACGTCCTGACTTTC
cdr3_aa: CASSTVRDRGPLSGANVLTF

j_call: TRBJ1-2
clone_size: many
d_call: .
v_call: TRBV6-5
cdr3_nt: TGTGCCAGCAAGAGGGAGGCGGTCACAGAGGTCTATGGCTACACCTTC
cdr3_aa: CASKREAVTEVYGYTF

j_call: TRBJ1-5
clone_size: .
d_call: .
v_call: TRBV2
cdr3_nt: TGTGCCAGCAGTGAAGCGCTTGTCCGCAATCAGCCCCAGCATTTT
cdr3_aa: CASSEALVRNQPQHF

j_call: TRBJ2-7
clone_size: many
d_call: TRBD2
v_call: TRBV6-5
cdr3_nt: TGTGCCAGCAGTTACGGGACTAGACAAAACGAGCAGTACTTC
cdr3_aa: CASSYGTRQNEQYF

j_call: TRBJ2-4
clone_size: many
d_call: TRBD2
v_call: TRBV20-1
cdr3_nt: TGCAGTGCCCTAGACAGCGGGAGCCCTTATAACATTCAGTACTTC
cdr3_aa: CSALDSGSPYNIQYF

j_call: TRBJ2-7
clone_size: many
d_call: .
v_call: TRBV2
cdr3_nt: TGTGCCAGCAGTGCGGGCTCCCGGGGAGAGCAGTACTTC
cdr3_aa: CASSAGSRGEQYF

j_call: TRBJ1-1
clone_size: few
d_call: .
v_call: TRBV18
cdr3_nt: TGTGCCAGCTCGTCCCTGACAGCGCCTGAAGCTTTCTTT
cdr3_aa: CASSSLTAPEAFF

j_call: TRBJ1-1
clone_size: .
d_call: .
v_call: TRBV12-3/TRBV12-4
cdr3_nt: TGTGCCAGCAGATTTACAGTGAACACTGAAGCTTTCTTT
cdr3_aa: CASRFTVNTEAFF

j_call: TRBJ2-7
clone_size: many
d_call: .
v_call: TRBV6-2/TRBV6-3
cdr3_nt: TGTGCCAGTCGACCGGGGGCGAATGAGCAGTACTTC
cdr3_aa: CASRPGANEQYF

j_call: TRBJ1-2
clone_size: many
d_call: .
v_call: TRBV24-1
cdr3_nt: TGTGCCACCAGCTCGCGGGACTATGGCTACACCTTC
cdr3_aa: CATSSRDYGYTF

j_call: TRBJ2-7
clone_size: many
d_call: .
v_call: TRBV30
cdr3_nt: TGTGCCTGGACCTTGGGCTACGAGCAGTACTTC
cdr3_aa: CAWTLGYEQYF

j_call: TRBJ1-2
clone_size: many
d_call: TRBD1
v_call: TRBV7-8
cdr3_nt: TGTGCCAGCAGCTTAGTGTTCGAGGGGAAGACAGGGATGGGAGGCTACACCTTC
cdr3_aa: CASSLVFEGKTGMGGYTF

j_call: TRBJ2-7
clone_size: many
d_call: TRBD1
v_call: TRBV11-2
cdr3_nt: TGTGCCAGCAGCAGAGTGGGACAGGTAGCCTCCTACGAGCAGTACTTC
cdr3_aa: CASSRVGQVASYEQYF

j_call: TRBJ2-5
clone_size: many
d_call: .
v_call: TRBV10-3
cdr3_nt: TGTGCCATCAAGGCCAAGCGAAGTTTGGAGACCCAGTACTTC
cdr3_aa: CAIKAKRSLETQYF

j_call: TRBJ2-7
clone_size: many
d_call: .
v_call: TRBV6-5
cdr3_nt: TGTGCCAGCAGTTACTCGCGGACAGCCTCCTACGAGCAGTACTTC
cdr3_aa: CASSYSRTASYEQYF

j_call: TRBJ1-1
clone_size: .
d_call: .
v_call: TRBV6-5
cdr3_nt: TGTGCCAGCAGTTACGGCCCTGTGAACACTGAAGCTTTCTTT
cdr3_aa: CASSYGPVNTEAFF

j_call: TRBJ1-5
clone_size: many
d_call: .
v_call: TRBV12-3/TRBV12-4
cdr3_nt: TGTGCCAGCAGCCCGGACCTAGGGAATCAGCCCCAGCATTTT
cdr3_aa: CASSPDLGNQPQHF

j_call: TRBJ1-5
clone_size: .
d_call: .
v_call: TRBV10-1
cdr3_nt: TGCGCCAGCAGTGAGGGTAGGGAGGTGCAGCCCCAGCATTTT
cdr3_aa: CASSEGREVQPQHF

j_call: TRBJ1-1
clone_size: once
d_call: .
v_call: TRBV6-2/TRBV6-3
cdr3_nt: TGTGCCAGCAGTTACGGAATTAAGGGACCTCCGCACTATGAACGCACTGAAGCTTTCTTT
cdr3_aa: CASSYGIKGPPHYERTEAFF

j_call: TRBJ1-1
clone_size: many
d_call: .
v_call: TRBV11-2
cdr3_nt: TGTGCCAGCAGCTTAATCCACGGAACAGGGTCAATTGAGGCTTTCTTT
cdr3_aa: CASSLIHGTGSIEAFF

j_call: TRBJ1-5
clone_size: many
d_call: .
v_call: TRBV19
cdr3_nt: TGTGCCAGTAGTTCGACGGACCTAAGCAATCAGCCCCAGCATTTT
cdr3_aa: CASSSTDLSNQPQHF

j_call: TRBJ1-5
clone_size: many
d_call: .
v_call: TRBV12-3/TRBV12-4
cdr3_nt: TGTGCCAGCAGCTCCCCACGGGGGGCTAGTCAGCCCCAGCATTTT
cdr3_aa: CASSSPRGASQPQHF